The subject of this entry is one T cell receptor beta chain. The antigen is undetermined. The data belong to a study of T-cell reconstitution after alpha-beta-depleted transplantation in children. Broader study findings: By about two months after transplant, alpha-beta T cells reportedly arose from several hundred graft clones that had expanded. Newly generated T cells supplied most T-cell counts and diversity one year post-transplant. Surviving thymic progenitors and recipient T cells were the source of high TCRbeta diversity at day 60 in some patients.

Trimming left V 3 bases short and J 3 bases short, with 17 bases between. The CDR3 loop spans 16 amino acids. Germline values: CDR1 SEHNR, CDR2 FQNEAQ (reference sequence). A library of TCRbeta sequences, prepared with unique molecular identifiers, was generated. Each CDR3 protein gets one entry after TCRdb re-called the PCR reads with MiXCR. Here the sample spans fewer than 450,000 distinct CDR3 sequences, around 15% being singletons. The clonotype was recovered from a male patient between 2 and 15 years old who had a stem cell transplant for acute lymphoblastic leukemia, so the T cells may come from the graft donor. This chain uses TRBV7-9 with TRBJ1-1, with a weak D call TRBD1 (5 bases). The specimen comprised PBMCs, mostly from graft donor cells, sampled 360 days after TCRalphabeta/CD19-depleted stem cell transplant. The CDR3 nucleotides are TGTGCCAGCAGCTTGCCGGGGCTACCAGTGGACACTGAAGCTTTCTTT. Translating it yields CASSLPGLPVDTEAFF.